This T cell receptor (beta chain) was sequenced during a study of cytomegalovirus exposure and HLA in healthy donors. Study background: Membership in the Caucasian-associated ancestry cluster was found for around 85% of approximately 400 genotyped donors.

Germline V gives CDR1 SGHTA, CDR2 FQGNSA. There are 18 residues in the CDR3. V shed 5 bases, J shed 0 bases, and the junction held 11 bases outside the gene matches. With regard to this clone: The antigen remains undetermined.

A multiplex PCR was run with 60 Vbeta primers and 13 Jbeta primers. The method was immunoSEQ multiplex PCR; TCRdb's version includes in-frame clones alone and lacks a portion of them. This table holds tens of thousands of clones, roughly 80% found once. Study results and caveats: Presence/absence analysis assumed near-uniform sequencing depth across donors. Rare TCR sequences predominated, though certain public TCRs were found in many donors. A prior analysis recorded that most TCR beta V segments were productive about 87% or about 30% of the time.

What was sequenced was PBMCs. The chain links TRBV7-2 to TRBJ2-7; 12 bases line up with TRBD2. The sequence came from a man in his fifties or sixties in good health and CMV-seropositive. The CDR3 DNA reads as TGTGCCAGCAGCGACCAGGGACTAGCGGGCTCAGACTCCTACGAGCAGTACTTC. Its protein product is CASSDQGLAGSDSYEQYF.